The clone carrying this T cell receptor (beta chain) was seen a handful of times. Its antigen is undetermined. This sample was included in a study of CD8 T cells in ankylosing spondylitis. The TCR beta libraries were generated through quantitative 5'-RACE incorporating molecular barcodes. From the 5' RACE reads, TCRdb called clonotypes with MiXCR, one entry per CDR3 protein. Altogether about 800,000 distinct CDR3 sequences are present, about 11% being singletons, with the ten largest covering 0.51%. Study-wide findings and caveats: Matched synovial fluid from ankylosing spondylitis patients was reported to be enriched for disease-linked clones. One TCR beta motif, made up of under ten highly homologous variants, appeared characteristic of ankylosing spondylitis blood.

Germline CDR1 reads MNHEY; CDR2 reads SVGAGI. The CDR3 consists of 14 residues. V was cut by 5 bases and J by 4 bases, with 14 bases left in between. The TCR originated in a male donor with ankylosing spondylitis. Sequences were obtained from blood, either unsorted or a sorted T cell fraction (not recorded which). J is TRBJ2-5 and V is TRBV6-5; the D is unclear. For the CDR3, the DNA is TGTGCCAGCAGTAACCTGCGGCGGCCAGAGACCCAGTACTTC. It translates to CASSNLRRPETQYF.